The clone carrying this T cell receptor beta chain was observed a handful of times. The same CDR3 also results from other DNA sequences found in this sample. The data stem from a study of shared clonotypes between healthy human individuals. The deep-level immunoSEQ assay was used. Some clones are missing from TCRdb's copy, which holds only in-frame ones; the method was immunoSEQ multiplex PCR. Here the sample spans about 980,000 clones, over 60% being singletons. The sequenced sample was memory CD4+ T cells sorted from blood. Subset described: CD45RA-negative fraction. The sequence came from a man between 18 and 29 years old in good health.

CDR3 nucleotide sequence: TGTGCCAGCAGATTTGCGAACACCGGGGAGCTGTTTTTT. It yields the protein CASRFANTGELFF. The chain links TRBV11-2 to TRBJ2-2, with D hard to call. V gave up 6 bases and J gave up 0 bases, with 5 bases separating them. The germline V gene encodes CDR1 SGHAT and CDR2 FQNNGV. The CDR3 extends over 13 amino acids. Combining the CDR3 with reference TRBV11-2 and TRBJ2-2 gives the whole variable domain EAGVAQSPRYKIIEKRQSVAFWCNPISGHATLYWYQQILGQGPKLLIQFQNNGVVDDSQLPKDRFSAERLKGVDSTLKIQPAKLEDSAVYLCASRFANTGELFFGEGSRLTVL.